This T cell receptor beta chain was obtained from a study of vaccination and CD4 T cells after COVID-19. Germline V gene data show CDR1 as GTSNPN and CDR2 as SVGIG (reference sequence). After removal of 0 bases from V and 4 bases from J, the junction contained 1 base not matched to a gene. The CDR3 has 15 amino acids. Concerning this clonotype itself: The antigen remains undetermined.

The Oncomine TCR Beta short-read assay was applied to DNA of cultured CD4+ T cells. TCRdb used MiXCR to reprocess the PCR reads, holding one entry per CDR3 protein. The repertoire consists of 5,000 or so distinct CDR3 sequences, with 50% to 70% occurring once and the leading ten covering around 33%. Treatment described: approximately nine-day PBMC culture with coronavirus spike peptide pools or control peptides (ViraFEST assay). Samples of CD4+ T cells were obtained from the unexposed donor before the COVID-19 pandemic (2011-2018). The V and J genes are TRBV30 and TRBJ2-3, with 13 bases matching TRBD2. The sequencing input was CD4+ T cells from blood, cultured in vitro. This TCR came from a human donor in good health. For the CDR3, the DNA is TGTGCCTGGAGTGTGACTAGCGGGAGGTCAGATACGCAGTATTTT. Its protein product is CAWSVTSGRSDTQYF.